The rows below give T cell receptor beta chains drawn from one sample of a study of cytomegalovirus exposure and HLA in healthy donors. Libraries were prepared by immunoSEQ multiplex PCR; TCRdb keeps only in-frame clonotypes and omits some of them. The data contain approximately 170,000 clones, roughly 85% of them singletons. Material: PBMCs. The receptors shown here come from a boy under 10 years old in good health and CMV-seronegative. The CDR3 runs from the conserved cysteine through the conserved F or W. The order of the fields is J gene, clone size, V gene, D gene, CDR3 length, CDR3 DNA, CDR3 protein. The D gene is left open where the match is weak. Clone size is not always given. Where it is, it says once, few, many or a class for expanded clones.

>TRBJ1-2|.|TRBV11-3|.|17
TGTGCCAGCAGCTTACCGTGGGGCGGGGGCGCTGGATTGGCCTACACCTTC
CASSLPWGGGAGLAYTF
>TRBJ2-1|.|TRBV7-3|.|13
TGTGCCAGCAGCTTAACGTTGAGCAATGAGCAGTTCTTC
CASSLTLSNEQFF
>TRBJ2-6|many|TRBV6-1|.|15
TGTGCCAGCAGTGAACGGGATTCTGGGGCCAACGTCCTGACTTTC
CASSERDSGANVLTF
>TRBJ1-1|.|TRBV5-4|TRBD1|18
TGTGCCAGCAGCCACGGCGGGCAGGGGGCCTGGCTGAACACTGAAGCTTTCTTT
CASSHGGQGAWLNTEAFF
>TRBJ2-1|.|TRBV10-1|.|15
TGCGCCAGCAGCGTAGGACTGGGCGGTGGCAATGAGCAGTTCTTC
CASSVGLGGGNEQFF
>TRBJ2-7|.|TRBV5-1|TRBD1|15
TGCGCCAGCAGCCCACGGACAGGGGGCCCCTACGAGCAGTACTTC
CASSPRTGGPYEQYF
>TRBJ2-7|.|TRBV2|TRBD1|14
TGTGCCGGCCGGGAGGACAGGGGTATACGAGGGCAGTACTTC
CAGREDRGIRGQYF
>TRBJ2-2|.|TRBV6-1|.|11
TGTGCCAGCAGCCTAGACCGGGAGCTGTTTTTT
CASSLDRELFF
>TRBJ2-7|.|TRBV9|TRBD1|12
TGTGCCAGCAGCGGGGGGACAGGGTGGCAGTACTTC
CASSGGTGWQYF
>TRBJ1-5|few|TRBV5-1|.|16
TGCGCCAGCAGCCCGCGGTGGAGGAAAAGCGATCAGCCCCAGCATTTT
CASSPRWRKSDQPQHF
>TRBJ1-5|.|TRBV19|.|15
TGTGCCAGTAGTATGAAGTCAGGGGGCAATCAGCCCCAGCATTTT
CASSMKSGGNQPQHF
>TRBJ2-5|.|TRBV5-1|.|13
TGCGCCAGCAGCTTCGGGAAGCCAGAGACCCAGTACTTC
CASSFGKPETQYF
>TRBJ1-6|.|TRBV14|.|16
TGTGCCAGCAGCCAACTACTAGGCCATTACGCTTCACCCCTCCACTTT
CASSQLLGHYASPLHF
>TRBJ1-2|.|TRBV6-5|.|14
TGTGCCAGCAGTGGCACAACAGGGACCTATGGCTACACCTTC
CASSGTTGTYGYTF
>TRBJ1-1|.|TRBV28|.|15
TGTGCCAGCAGTTTATCCTTATATCTGAACACTGAAGCTTTCTTT
CASSLSLYLNTEAFF
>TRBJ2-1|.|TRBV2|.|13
TGTGCCAGCAAAAAGGAGCGAAACAATGAGCAGTTCTTC
CASKKERNNEQFF
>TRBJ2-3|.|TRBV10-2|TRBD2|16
TGCGCCAGCAGTGGACATAGCGGGGGCGGGACAGATACGCAGTATTTT
CASSGHSGGGTDTQYF
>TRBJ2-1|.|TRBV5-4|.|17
TGTGCCAGCAGCTTGGCGGAGTCCCGAGCGGGTAACAATGAGCAGTTCTTC
CASSLAESRAGNNEQFF
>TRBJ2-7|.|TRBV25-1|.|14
TGTGCCAGCAGTGAGCCAGGACAGCTATACGAGCAGTACTTC
CASSEPGQLYEQYF
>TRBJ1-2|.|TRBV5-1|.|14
TGCGCCAGCAGCTTCGGGTCAGGGGCAGGGGGCTACACCTTC
CASSFGSGAGGYTF
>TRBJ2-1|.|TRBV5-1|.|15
TGCGCCAGCAGCCGAGAATTACAGGGAATGGGGAGCCAGTTCTTC
CASSRELQGMGSQFF
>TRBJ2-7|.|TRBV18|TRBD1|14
TGTGCCAGCTCAACAACAGGGGTGGCCTACGAGCAGTACTTC
CASSTTGVAYEQYF
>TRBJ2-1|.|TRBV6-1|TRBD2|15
TGTGCCAGCAGTGTGACTAGCGGGAGGTTGGATGAGCAGTTCTTC
CASSVTSGRLDEQFF
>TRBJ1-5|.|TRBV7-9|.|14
TGTGCCAGCAGCTTTACAGGGTCAGCTCAGCCCCAGCATTTT
CASSFTGSAQPQHF
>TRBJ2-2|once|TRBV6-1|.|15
TGTGCCAGCTCCCTGAGGGCTTCGAACACCGGGGAGCTGTTTTTT
CASSLRASNTGELFF
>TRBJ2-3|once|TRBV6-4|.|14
TGTGCCAGCTCTCCCGGGGGTTCGGCAGATACGCAGTATTTT
CASSPGGSADTQYF
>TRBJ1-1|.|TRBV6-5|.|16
TGTGCCAGCAGTTACTTGACAGAAGGAGTGACCACTGAAGCTTTCTTT
CASSYLTEGVTTEAFF
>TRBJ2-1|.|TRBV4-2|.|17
TGTGCCAGCAGCCAAGGAGTGGGGGGAAGCTCCTACAATGAGCAGTTCTTC
CASSQGVGGSSYNEQFF
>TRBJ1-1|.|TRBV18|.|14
TGTGCCAGCTCACCCCCCACGGTTCCCACTGAAGCTTTCTTT
CASSPPTVPTEAFF
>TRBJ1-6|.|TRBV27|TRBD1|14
TGTGCCAGCAGTCCTGGACAGGGAAGGTCACCCCTCCACTTT
CASSPGQGRSPLHF
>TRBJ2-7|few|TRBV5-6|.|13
TGTGCCAGCAGCATCGGACAGTCCTACGAGCAGTACTTC
CASSIGQSYEQYF
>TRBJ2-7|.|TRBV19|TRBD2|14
TGTGCCAGTAGTAATGGCGGGAGCTCCTACGAGCAGTACTTC
CASSNGGSSYEQYF
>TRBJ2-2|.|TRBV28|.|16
TGTGCCAGCAGTTTAATGTCAGGGCTAAACACCGGGGAGCTGTTTTTT
CASSLMSGLNTGELFF
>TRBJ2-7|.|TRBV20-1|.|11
TGCAGTGCTAGAGCTCAGTACGAGCAGTACTTC
CSARAQYEQYF
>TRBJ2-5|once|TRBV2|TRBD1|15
TGTGCCAGCAGTTTAGACAGGGGGCCTGGAGAGACCCAGTACTTC
CASSLDRGPGETQYF
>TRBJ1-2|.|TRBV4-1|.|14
TGCGCCAGCAGCCAGATCCTAAAAACCTATGGCTACACCTTC
CASSQILKTYGYTF
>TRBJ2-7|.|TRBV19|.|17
TGTGCCAGTAGTGCAAACCTTAGGACAGCCCTTCCCTACGAGCAGTACTTC
CASSANLRTALPYEQYF
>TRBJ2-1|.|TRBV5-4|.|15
TGTGCCAGCGCAGAGGGGGGCGGGGGCTACAATGAGCAGTTCTTC
CASAEGGGGYNEQFF
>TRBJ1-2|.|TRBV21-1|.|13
TGTGCCAGCAGCAAAGGGACAGGGGTTGGCTACACCTTC
CASSKGTGVGYTF
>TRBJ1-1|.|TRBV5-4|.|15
TGTGCCAGCAGCTTGGAGGGGGTAGCGAACACTGAAGCTTTCTTT
CASSLEGVANTEAFF
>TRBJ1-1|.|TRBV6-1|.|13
TGTGCCAGCAGTGTAATAATAGTAGCTGAAGCTTTCTTT
CASSVIIVAEAFF
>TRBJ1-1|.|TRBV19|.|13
TGTGCCAGTAGCCTGGGGGGAGAAACTGAAGCTTTCTTT
CASSLGGETEAFF
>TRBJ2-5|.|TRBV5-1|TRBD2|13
TGCGCCAGCAGCTTGGAAGGGGCGGGGGAGCAGTACTTC
CASSLEGAGEQYF
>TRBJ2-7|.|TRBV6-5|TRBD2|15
TGTGCCAGCAGTTGGAGAGCGGGGGCGGACTACGAGCAGTACTTC
CASSWRAGADYEQYF
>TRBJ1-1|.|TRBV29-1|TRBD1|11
TGCAGCGTGACAGGGCCCACTGAAGCTTTCTTT
CSVTGPTEAFF
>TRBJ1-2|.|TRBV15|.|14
TGTGCCACCAGCAGAGATGGGGCATTCTATGGCTACACCTTC
CATSRDGAFYGYTF
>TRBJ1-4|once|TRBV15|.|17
TGTGCCACCAGCAGGGCACCGGACTGGTCAACTAATGAAAAACTGTTTTTT
CATSRAPDWSTNEKLFF